This T cell receptor beta chain was captured by sequencing in a study of blood T cell repertoires in COVID-19. About the research overall: Acute and convalescent COVID-19 samples came from the United States, Italy and Spain. Nucleic acid was either cDNA or gDNA, and it came from T cells, B-cell-depleted T cells, or PBMCs.

Germline V lookup: CDR1 SGHDT, CDR2 YYEEEE. This CDR3 is built from 16 residues. J lost 4 bases, V lost 2 bases, and 7 bases had no gene match. Original processing notes: Reference gene primer amplification gave nucleated cell count estimates. Assay: immunoSEQ multiplex PCR; the TCRdb copy retains only in-frame clones and omits some. The V and J calls and clone size come from that table; D and trimming were worked out from the DNA. The sample includes 90,000 to 100,000 clones, around 80% of them seen just once. The chain links TRBV5-6 to TRBJ1-5, with 9 bases lining up with TRBD1. The clonotype was recovered from an older man with acute or convalescent COVID-19. Sequencing used peripheral blood. CDR3 loop: CASSFNRGQGNQPQHF. The CDR3 bases are TGTGCCAGCAGCTTCAACAGGGGGCAAGGTAATCAGCCCCAGCATTTT.